The rows below give T cell receptor beta chains drawn from one sample of a study of T cell responses to AZD1222 COVID-19 vaccine. Assay used: immunoSEQ multiplex PCR; TCRdb lists only in-frame clones, some missing. This table has 90,000 to 130,000 clones, 80% to 95% appearing once. Sample: peripheral blood, taken on day 0 of AZD1222 vaccination. The receptor source for this set is an adult in good health. CDR3s leave out the opening cysteine and the closing phenylalanine or tryptophan. Each record gives: clone size, V gene, J gene, D gene, CDR3 protein. The D gene is left open where the match is weak. Part of the rows lack a size; the others show once, few, many or a class for expanded clones.

once,TRBV4-1,TRBJ2-7,.,ASSQLGQAYEQY
.,TRBV27,TRBJ2-3,.,ASSFQTGNADTQY
.,TRBV7-7,TRBJ2-3,.,ASSLGGSSIDTQY
.,TRBV10-1,TRBJ1-1,.,ASSDSLNTEAF
.,TRBV5-4,TRBJ1-2,.,ASSFWQAQNYGYT
once,TRBV6-5,TRBJ1-5,.,ASSSRNQPQH
.,TRBV5-1,TRBJ1-3,.,ASSLGQRNTIY
.,TRBV7-2,TRBJ2-3,TRBD1,ASSVQGTDTQY
.,TRBV10-3,TRBJ1-2,.,AISEDSYGYT
few,TRBV6-4,TRBJ1-2,.,ASSPQGGHGYT
hyperexpanded,TRBV5-4,TRBJ2-1,TRBD2,ASSLDLTSPF
.,TRBV25-1,TRBJ1-2,TRBD1,ASGGTGARYGYT
once,TRBV5-5,TRBJ2-7,TRBD2,ASSLPLAGDEQY
.,TRBV10-3,TRBJ2-3,.,AISDSGTGTDTQY
.,TRBV24-1,TRBJ2-1,TRBD1,ATSDPTGYLDEQF
.,TRBV6-6,TRBJ2-3,TRBD2,ASSWGGGATDTQY
.,TRBV3-1/TRBV3-2,TRBJ1-2,.,ASSPSGGGGYT
once,TRBV29-1,TRBJ1-2,.,SRPEEGGYT
.,TRBV3-1/TRBV3-2,TRBJ2-7,.,ASSPRPGREQY
.,TRBV11-2,TRBJ1-1,.,ASSLGKGLGTEAF
.,TRBV24-1,TRBJ1-3,TRBD1,ATSLGDSISHSGNTIY
.,TRBV27,TRBJ1-5,.,ASSINQPQH
.,TRBV3-1/TRBV3-2,TRBJ1-4,TRBD1,ASSQDAGGVYDEKLF
once,TRBV5-6,TRBJ2-7,.,ASSDRTYEQY
.,TRBV6-2/TRBV6-3,TRBJ1-1,.,ASSYSSGGIFPEAF
.,TRBV14,TRBJ2-7,.,ASSQDPVGAISYEQY
.,TRBV2,TRBJ1-3,.,ASSEAHGNTIY
once,TRBV18,TRBJ2-7,TRBD2,ASSPPGGGAHEQY
once,TRBV7-9,TRBJ2-7,.,ASSQEAYEQY
.,TRBV18,TRBJ2-5,TRBD1,ASSPYPGTGYLGTQY
.,TRBV7-9,TRBJ1-5,.,ASSLASEGGGQPQH
.,TRBV28,TRBJ1-1,.,ASSLQTGVAF
few,TRBV6-5,TRBJ1-2,.,ASQSPPGVDGYT
.,TRBV5-1,TRBJ2-3,.,ASSFIGDTQY
once,TRBV30,TRBJ1-2,.,AWSVWEHGYT
.,TRBV10-3,TRBJ1-1,.,AISGTGRGTEAF
.,TRBV7-9,TRBJ2-3,.,ASSLGQGADTQY
.,TRBV6-5,TRBJ1-2,.,ASKRAAIYGYT
.,TRBV6-4,TRBJ2-3,.,ASSDGEMETDTQY
.,TRBV5-4,TRBJ2-2,.,ASSLTRGGELF
.,TRBV7-8,TRBJ1-2,.,ASSWDGDYGYT
.,TRBV7-8,TRBJ1-5,.,ASSARDGQPQH
.,TRBV19,TRBJ2-1,TRBD1,ASSGQGAYNEQF
.,TRBV6-1,TRBJ2-5,.,ASSEARDGQETQY
.,TRBV3-1/TRBV3-2,TRBJ2-5,.,ASSQGSGAIQETQY